This entry lists 12 T cell receptor beta chains sequenced from one sample in a study of molecular identifiers for immune sequencing clone quantification. TCRdb called the PCR reads again in MiXCR, with one record for every CDR3 protein. The data hold about 640,000 distinct CDR3 sequences, with about 20% observed a single time. Material for sequencing was naive CD8+ T cells from blood, with Jurkat cell RNA spiked in. The subset was: FACS-sorted CD8+CD4-CCR7+CD45RA+ naive T cells. These receptors all come from a human donor in good health. Some libraries in this study had Jurkat cell RNA spiked in.

The chain uses TRBV14 and TRBJ2-4, with 8 bases fitting TRBD2. Germline loops: CDR1 SGHDN, CDR2 FVKESK. V lost 0 bases, J lost 8 bases, and 15 bases stayed unmatched. The CDR3 has 18 residues. Here the CDR3 DNA reads TGTGCCAGCAGCCAAGACCGACTAGCGTCAACCGCGGGGGACATTCAGTACTTC. This sequence encodes CASSQDRLASTAGDIQYF. The whole variable domain, filled in from reference TRBV14 and TRBJ2-4, reads EAGVTQFPSHSVIEKGQTVTLRCDPISGHDNLYWYRRVMGKEIKFLLHFVKESKQDESGMPNNRFLAERTGGTYSTLKVQPAELEDSGVYFCASSQDRLASTAGDIQYFGAGTRLSVL.

Turning to this clonotype: With a much larger clone just one base away, this may be a read error. The V and J genes are TRBV5-1 and TRBJ2-7, with D hard to call. Trimming took off 0 bases at V and 7 bases at J, with 14 bases between the two ends. This CDR3 has 14 residues. Germline V lookup: CDR1 SGHRS, CDR2 YFSETQ. The CDR3 DNA reads as TGCGCCAGCAGCTTGGATCCTGGTTACGTTGAGCAGTACTTC. Its translation is CASSLDPGYVEQYF.

A few counts support this clonotype. CDR3 nucleotide sequence: TGTGCCAGTCTAGCGGGGACCACCGGGGAGCTGTTTTTT. Protein: CASLAGTTGELFF. The chain links TRBV11-2 to TRBJ2-2; 9 nucleotides agree with TRBD2. V shed 9 bases and J 4 bases; nucleotides not matched to a gene: 3. There are 13 residues in the CDR3. Germline-derived CDR1 and CDR2 are SGHAT and FQNNGV.

This clonotype was recorded at least ten times. The CDR3 nucleotides read TGTGCCAGCAGCCCGGAAACAGGGAGCTCCTACGAGCAGTACTTC. Encoded protein: CASSPETGSSYEQYF. The chain is built from TRBV12-3 or TRBV12-4 and TRBJ2-7, with D perhaps matching TRBD1 (6 bases). The V and J ends lost 6 bases and 0 bases respectively, with 15 bases between them. This CDR3 contains 15 residues.

This clonotype was detected many times. V and J are TRBV27 and TRBJ2-7; 7 bases agree with TRBD1. The CDR3 spans 14 residues. V lost 5 bases to trimming and J lost 7 bases; unmatched junction nucleotides: 11. Germline V gives CDR1 MNHEY, CDR2 SMNVEV (reference sequence). The CDR3: CASSPLDRVAEQYF. In DNA, the CDR3 is TGTGCCAGCAGTCCCCTCGACAGGGTTGCTGAGCAGTACTTC.

This clonotype was seen a few times. The chain couples TRBV7-2 to TRBJ2-7; D not resolved. The CDR3 is 14 amino acids. V lost 3 bases to trimming and J lost 0 bases, with 9 bases between them. Germline V gene sequence: CDR1 SGHTA, CDR2 FQGNSA. In DNA form, the CDR3 reads TGTGCCAGCAGCTTCGACTGGAGCTCCTACGAGCAGTACTTC. Its protein is CASSFDWSSYEQYF.

This clonotype was detected a few times. The V call is TRBV5-6, the J call TRBJ2-1; D tentatively reads TRBD1 or TRBD2 (5 bases each). Germline V gene data show CDR1 as SGHDT and CDR2 as YYEEEE. This CDR3 is 14 amino acids long. The V and J ends lost 4 bases and 8 bases respectively, with 16 bases between them. The CDR3 DNA is TGTGCCAGCAGCATGAGGGGACGTGAGGATGAGCAGTTCTTC. Protein sequence: CASSMRGREDEQFF.

This clonotype has more than one count but fewer than ten. A much larger clone lies one base from this, so it may be a read error. The final CDR3 position lacks the conserved phenylalanine or tryptophan, pointing to a likely read error. V gene TRBV19 combines with J gene TRBJ2-3; weak D call: TRBD1 (5 bases). Germline loops: CDR1 LNHDA, CDR2 SQIVND (reference sequence). The CDR3 sequence is 14 residues long. Between the trimmed V and J ends, which lost 7 bases and 6 bases, there was a span of 17 bases. CDR3 coding DNA: TGTGCCAGTAATGTCGACAGCTCCTATGATACGCAGTATTCT. Translating it yields CASNVDSSYDTQYS.

This clonotype was seen repeatedly, ten times or more. V gene TRBV10-2 combines with J gene TRBJ2-5; maybe TRBD1 (6 bases). The CDR3 totals 14 residues. The germline V gene encodes CDR1 WSHSY and CDR2 SAAADI. Trimming left V 3 bases short and J 4 bases short, with 12 bases between. The CDR3, as DNA: TGCGCCAGCAGTGATTGGCAGGGGATAGAGACCCAGTACTTC. It yields the protein CASSDWQGIETQYF.

V and J are TRBV16 and TRBJ1-2; D gene unclear. The V gene lost 0 bases and the J gene lost 8 bases, with 16 bases spanning the gap. CDR1 and CDR2 from the germline V gene are KGHSY and FQNENV. This CDR3 contains 15 residues. This CDR3 reads CASSQSFDGVYGYTF. CDR3 in DNA: TGTGCCAGCAGCCAATCTTTCGATGGGGTCTACGGCTACACCTTC.

The gene calls are TRBV12-3 or TRBV12-4 and TRBJ2-3; 11 bases fit TRBD2. The V gene end was trimmed by 6 bases and the J gene end by 2 bases; junction bases not matched to a gene: 7. The CDR3 totals 16 residues. The CDR3 loop is CASSTGTSGFTDTQYF. CDR3 nucleotide sequence: TGTGCCAGCAGCACGGGGACTAGCGGATTCACAGATACGCAGTATTTT.

This clonotype was detected only a few times. The chain links TRBV27 to TRBJ2-7, with TRBD1 matching over 7 bases. From germline, CDR1 is MNHEY and CDR2 SMNVEV (reference sequence). This CDR3 contains 12 residues. Unmatched junction bases numbered 5, after V lost 6 bases and J lost 6 bases. This CDR3 is CASRRDSSEQYF. CDR3 nucleotide sequence: TGTGCCAGCAGAAGGGACAGTAGCGAGCAGTACTTC.